This T cell receptor (beta chain) comes out of a study of cytomegalovirus exposure and HLA in healthy donors. With regard to this clone: Relative to the germline gene, one junction end is altered; a read error may explain this.

The PCR had 60 Vbeta and 13 Jbeta primers. Sequencing used immunoSEQ multiplex PCR; TCRdb keeps in-frame clones, though not all of them. The repertoire holds nearly 110,000 clones, with roughly 76% as singletons. The TCR was taken from a woman aged 50 to 60 in good health and CMV-seropositive. What was sequenced was PBMCs.

As DNA, the CDR3 is TGTTCCAGCGGAACAGGGGGAGAGACCCAGTACTTC. Translation gives CSSGTGGETQYF. The V and J genes are TRBV7-9 and TRBJ2-5, with 8 bases matching TRBD1. This CDR3 spans 12 amino acids. Germline lookup yields CDR1 SEHNR and CDR2 FQNEAQ (reference sequence).